Sequencing of this TCR delta chain was carried out in a study of Vδ1+ human thymocytes. The CDR3 sequence is 14 residues long. Germline V gene data show CDR1 as TSWWSYY and CDR2 as QGS. V was trimmed by 3 bases and J by 2 bases, leaving 10 bases between them. Study observations and caveats: Thymic TRG and TRD repertoires appeared highly polyclonal, with Gaussian CDR3 length distributions.

Sequences come from RNA converted to cDNA by reverse transcription. CDR3 amplicons came from multiplex PCR with pooled V-gene forward and constant-region reverse primers. TCRdb reanalysed the multiplex PCR reads via CATT. The data show around 60,000 delta-chain clones, with about 15% seen just once and roughly 0.37% held by the top ten. The table lists this clone with a few counts. Its specificity is unknown. This TCR was recovered from a girl in the first two years of life who had congenital heart surgery. The material sequenced was Vdelta1+ gamma-delta thymocytes from the thymus. As to subset: FACS-sorted CD3+ TCRalphabeta- TCRVdelta1+ TCRVdelta2- thymocytes. V and J are TRDV1 and TRDJ1, with D uncertain. CDR3 sequence reads: CALGDLQRTDKLIF. The CDR3 nucleotides are TGTGCTCTTGGGGACTTACAGAGAACCGATAAACTCATCTTT.